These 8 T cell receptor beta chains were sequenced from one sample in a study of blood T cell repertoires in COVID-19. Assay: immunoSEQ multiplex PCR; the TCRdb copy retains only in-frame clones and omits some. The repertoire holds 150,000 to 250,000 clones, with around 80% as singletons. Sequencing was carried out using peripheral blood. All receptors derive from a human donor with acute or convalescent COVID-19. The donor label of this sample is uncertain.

CDR3 sequence (DNA): TGTGCCAGCAGCTCGGGACAGGGGGCGACTGAAGCTTTCTTT. Translated: CASSSGQGATEAFF. This chain connects TRBV5-5 to TRBJ1-1; TRBD1 agrees at 12 bases. Germline lookup yields CDR1 SGHKS and CDR2 YYEKEE (reference sequence). The junction had 2 bases not matched to a gene; V was cut back by 3 bases and J by 5 bases. This CDR3 comprises 14 residues.

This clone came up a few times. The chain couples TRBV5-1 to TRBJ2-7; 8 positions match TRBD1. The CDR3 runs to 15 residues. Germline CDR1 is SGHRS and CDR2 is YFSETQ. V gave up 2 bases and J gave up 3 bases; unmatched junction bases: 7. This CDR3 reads CASSLNQGAYYEQYF. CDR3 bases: TGCGCCAGCAGCTTAAATCAGGGGGCCTACTACGAGCAGTACTTC.

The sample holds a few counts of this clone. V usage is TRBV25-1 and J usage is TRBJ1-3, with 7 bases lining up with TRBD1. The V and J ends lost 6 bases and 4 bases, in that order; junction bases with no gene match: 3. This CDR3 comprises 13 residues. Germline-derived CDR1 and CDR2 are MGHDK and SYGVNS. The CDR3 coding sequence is TGTGCCAGCAGCCCGGACAGGGGAAACACCATATATTTT. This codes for CASSPDRGNTIYF.

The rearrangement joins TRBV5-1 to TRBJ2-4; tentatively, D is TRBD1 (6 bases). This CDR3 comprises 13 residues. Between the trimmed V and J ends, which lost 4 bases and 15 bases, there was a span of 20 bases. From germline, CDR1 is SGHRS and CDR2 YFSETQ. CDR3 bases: TGCGCCAGCAGCATAGACAGGACTTTTGGTGTGTACTTC. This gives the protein CASSIDRTFGVYF.

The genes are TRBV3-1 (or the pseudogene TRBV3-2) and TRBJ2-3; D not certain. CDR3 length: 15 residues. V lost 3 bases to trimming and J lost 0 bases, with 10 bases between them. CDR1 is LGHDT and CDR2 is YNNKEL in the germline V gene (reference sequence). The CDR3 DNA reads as TGTGCCAGCAGCCATTACGGTTCTAGCACAGATACGCAGTATTTT. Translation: CASSHYGSSTDTQYF.

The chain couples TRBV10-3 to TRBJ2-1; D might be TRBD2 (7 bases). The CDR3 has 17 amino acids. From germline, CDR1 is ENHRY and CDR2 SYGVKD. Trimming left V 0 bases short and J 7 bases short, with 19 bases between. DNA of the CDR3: TGTGCCATCAGTGAGTCAGGGGGAGGGCCTCTACGTAATGAGCAGTTCTTC. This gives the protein CAISESGGGPLRNEQFF.

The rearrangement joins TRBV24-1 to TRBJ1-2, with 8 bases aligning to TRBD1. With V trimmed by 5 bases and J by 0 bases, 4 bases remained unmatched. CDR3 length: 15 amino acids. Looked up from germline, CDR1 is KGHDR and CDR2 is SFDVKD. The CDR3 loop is CATSGSDRANYGYTF. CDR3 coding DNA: TGTGCCACCAGTGGATCGGACAGGGCTAACTATGGCTACACCTTC.

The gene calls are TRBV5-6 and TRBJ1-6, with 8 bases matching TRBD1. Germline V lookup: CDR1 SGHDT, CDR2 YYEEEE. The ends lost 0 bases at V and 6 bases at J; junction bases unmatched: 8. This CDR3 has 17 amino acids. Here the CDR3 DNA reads TGTGCCAGCAGCTTGGATCAGGGGGCGCGGAGTAATTCACCCCTCCACTTT. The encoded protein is CASSLDQGARSNSPLHF.